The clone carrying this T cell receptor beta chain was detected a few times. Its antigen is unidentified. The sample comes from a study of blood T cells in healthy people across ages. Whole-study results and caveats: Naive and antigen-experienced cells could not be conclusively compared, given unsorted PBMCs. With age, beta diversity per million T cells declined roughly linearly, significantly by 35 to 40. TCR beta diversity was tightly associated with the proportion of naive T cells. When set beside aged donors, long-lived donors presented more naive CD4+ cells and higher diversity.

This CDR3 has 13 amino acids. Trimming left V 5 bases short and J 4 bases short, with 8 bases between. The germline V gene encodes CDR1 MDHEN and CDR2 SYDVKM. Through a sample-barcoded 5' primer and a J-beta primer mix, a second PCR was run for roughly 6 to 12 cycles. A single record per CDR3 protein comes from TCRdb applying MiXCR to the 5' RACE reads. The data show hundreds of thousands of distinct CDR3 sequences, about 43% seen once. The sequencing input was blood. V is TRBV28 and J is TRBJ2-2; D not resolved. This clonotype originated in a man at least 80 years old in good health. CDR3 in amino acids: CASSVPSTGELFF. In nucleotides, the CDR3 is TGTGCCAGCAGTGTACCCAGCACCGGGGAGCTGTTTTTT.